This is a list of T cell receptor beta chains from one sample in a study of early T cells in non-severe SARS-CoV-2 infection. Each CDR3 protein is one row after TCRdb ran MiXCR on the 5' RACE reads. The sample includes about 31,000 distinct CDR3 sequences, approximately 7.1% of them seen just once. The sequencing here drew on whole blood, taken at baseline. These TCRs come from an adult who was a healthcare worker with PCR-confirmed SARS-CoV-2 infection or an uninfected control (not recorded which). Both conserved end residues are trimmed from each CDR3. The order of the fields is V gene, D gene, J gene, CDR3 protein. The D gene is left open where the match is weak.

V: TRBV7-9; D: -; J: TRBJ2-2; CDR3: ASGGTENTGELF
V: TRBV6-2/TRBV6-3; D: -; J: TRBJ2-3; CDR3: ASIEGGTDTQY
V: TRBV15; D: -; J: TRBJ2-5; CDR3: ATSRTGRQETQY
V: TRBV27; D: -; J: TRBJ1-1; CDR3: ASSSYSRGEDTEAF
V: TRBV4-3; D: -; J: TRBJ1-1; CDR3: ASSQDPGGVAEAF
V: TRBV15; D: TRBD2; J: TRBJ2-3; CDR3: ATSRDSGRGTDTQY
V: TRBV7-2; D: -; J: TRBJ2-1; CDR3: ASSSQGIVSNEQF
V: TRBV6-1; D: TRBD1; J: TRBJ2-1; CDR3: ASSAYRGNEQF
V: TRBV18; D: -; J: TRBJ2-3; CDR3: ASSLFRADTQY
V: TRBV7-6; D: TRBD1; J: TRBJ1-4; CDR3: ASRTGTGSNEKLF
V: TRBV5-1; D: -; J: TRBJ1-1; CDR3: ASSSTAMSAEAF
V: TRBV5-1; D: TRBD2; J: TRBJ2-5; CDR3: ASGAGTSGQETQY
V: TRBV20-1; D: -; J: TRBJ2-1; CDR3: SAPQPESYNEQF
V: TRBV6-2/TRBV6-3; D: -; J: TRBJ1-5; CDR3: ASTSYSNQPQH
V: TRBV9; D: -; J: TRBJ2-3; CDR3: ASSVGPATDTQY
V: TRBV6-2/TRBV6-3; D: -; J: TRBJ1-5; CDR3: AGGDNSNQPQH
V: TRBV4-1; D: TRBD2; J: TRBJ2-2; CDR3: ASSPSGKNTGELF
V: TRBV28; D: -; J: TRBJ2-1; CDR3: ASMSRISYNEQF
V: TRBV20-1; D: -; J: TRBJ2-1; CDR3: SATDQDQF
V: TRBV24-1; D: TRBD2; J: TRBJ2-1; CDR3: ATSDFPGGSSYNEQF
V: TRBV20-1; D: -; J: TRBJ2-1; CDR3: SARDRLKSNNEQF
V: TRBV29-1; D: TRBD1; J: TRBJ2-3; CDR3: SVFRDRGTDTQY
V: TRBV28; D: TRBD1; J: TRBJ1-2; CDR3: ASSPRVGGFYGYT
V: TRBV12-3/TRBV12-4; D: TRBD2; J: TRBJ2-3; CDR3: ASSLAGGESDTQY
V: TRBV7-6; D: -; J: TRBJ2-1; CDR3: ASSPSRNEQF
V: TRBV6-6; D: TRBD2; J: TRBJ2-1; CDR3: ASSSTGLAGIDEQF
V: TRBV3-1; D: TRBD1; J: TRBJ2-7; CDR3: ASSQESDRGIYEQY
V: TRBV27; D: TRBD1; J: TRBJ2-3; CDR3: ASSSGQGTRTDTQY
V: TRBV28; D: -; J: TRBJ2-3; CDR3: ASNPGEGLLATQY
V: TRBV12-3/TRBV12-4; D: TRBD1; J: TRBJ1-4; CDR3: ASTRTGEEKLF
V: TRBV10-3; D: -; J: TRBJ2-3; CDR3: ALGSHTDTQY
V: TRBV4-1; D: -; J: TRBJ2-5; CDR3: ASSQAGQAETQY
V: TRBV5-1; D: -; J: TRBJ2-5; CDR3: ASSVYQETQY
V: TRBV6-5; D: TRBD1; J: TRBJ2-2; CDR3: ASSYSWDSSTGELF
V: TRBV12-5; D: TRBD1; J: TRBJ1-6; CDR3: ASGLGTGGSPLH
V: TRBV10-3; D: TRBD2; J: TRBJ2-1; CDR3: ATKPGTTSGSYNEQF
V: TRBV4-3; D: -; J: TRBJ1-1; CDR3: ASSQELGFEDTEAF
V: TRBV6-2/TRBV6-3; D: TRBD2; J: TRBJ2-1; CDR3: ASRRTSGNLNNEQF
V: TRBV4-1; D: TRBD1; J: TRBJ2-7; CDR3: ASSHPGTGSYEQY
V: TRBV30; D: -; J: TRBJ1-1; CDR3: AWSVLSQNTEAF
V: TRBV9; D: -; J: TRBJ1-3; CDR3: ASSPEGGPGNTIY
V: TRBV10-3; D: -; J: TRBJ2-7; CDR3: AIRPGTLGDEQY
V: TRBV7-9; D: -; J: TRBJ1-4; CDR3: ASRGDGSREKLF
V: TRBV2; D: TRBD2; J: TRBJ2-1; CDR3: ASKGWSGRAPYNEQF
V: TRBV15; D: -; J: TRBJ1-1; CDR3: ATSRVKPGTPEAF